Here is one T cell receptor (beta chain) with its context. What this receptor recognizes is not known. Base qualities are not recorded, but no much larger clone differs from it by a single base. Libraries were made using the immunoSEQ multiplex PCR assay. To provide template for TCR sequencing, every sample had RNA extracted and reverse transcribed into cDNA. SuperScript III was used to make first-strand cDNA, primed with a 2:1 mix of oligo-dT and random hexamers. Amplification bias was assessed with a synthetic immune receptor repertoire, and residual bias was removed computationally. The published analysis was carried out like this. Raw reads were preprocessed to remove errors, and CDR3 was defined according to IMGT conventions as the region from the conserved cysteine to phenylalanine. Clonality was computed by normalizing Shannon entropy by log2 of the number of productive unique TCRs and subtracting the result from 1. Scalp TCRbeta sequences were cross-referenced with sorted blood CD4 and CD8 repertoires so that the CD4 or CD8 identity of scalp clones could be inferred. Drawn from immuneACCESS, this table holds only the in-frame rearrangements with V and J called that TCRdb kept. Clones are partly lost; checked studies trace under half to an unresolved V gene and leave the rest unexplained. The V and J calls and clone size come from that table; D and trimming were worked out from the DNA. A total of 150,000 to 200,000 clones appear in this sample, 58% of them only once. Jointly, the top ten make up roughly 17% of the sample.

The sample's treatment or condition, from its label and the paper: oral pan-JAK inhibitor, 5-10 mg twice daily. Lesional scalp punch biopsies and peripheral blood were collected from alopecia areata patients. After PBMCs were isolated by density centrifugation and stained for CD3, CD4 and CD8, a FACSAria was used to sort CD4+ and CD8+ T cells. CDR1 is given as MNHNS and CDR2 as SASEGT, both from the germline V gene. The CDR3 holds 16 amino acids from the cysteine to the phenylalanine. Left in the record is the CDR3 DNA by itself, 48 bases read in frame from the first base. V trim: 1 base; J trim: 5 bases; unmatched bases: 7. The data stem from a study of CD8+ T cells in alopecia areata (dated by TCRdb to between 2017 and 2018). Study-wide context: The treated patients took part in an open-label pilot trial in which moderate-to-severe alopecia areata was treated with oral tofacitinib at 5 to 10 mg twice daily. Patients received tofacitinib for 6 to 18 months and were then followed off drug for 6 months to check for delayed response and recurrence. The SALT score, which quantifies the percentage of affected scalp surface area, was used to measure disease severity in treated patients. The RNA source kit depended on sample type: the PAXgene miRNA kit for fixed scalp, the miRNeasy kit for PBMCs, and the RNeasy kit for mouse skin. TCRbeta CDR3 regions were amplified by immunoSEQ multiplex PCR with 35 Vbeta forward and 13 Jbeta reverse primers. On the human side, TCRbeta sequencing was run on scalp tissue and on sorted CD4+ and CD8+ peripheral blood T cells from healthy controls and from alopecia areata patients with either patchy or totalis/universalis disease. Scalp clonality was compared among normal scalp (n=4), patchy alopecia areata scalp (n=8), and alopecia totalis/universalis scalp (n=8). Biopsies were taken from tofacitinib-treated patients at baseline and at 4 and 24 weeks of treatment, and a later scalp biopsy was taken in several of the tofacitinib-treated patients. High-throughput TCRbeta sequencing was used to examine T cell clonal expansion in alopecia areata in both the C3H/HeJ mouse model and human patients. Results the study describes overall, beyond this receptor: Tofacitinib significantly decreased scalp clonality and the number of expanded CD8+ clones among the top 100 scalp clones. Many expanded lesional clones persisted in scalp and blood during tofacitinib treatment, which may partly explain relapse after stopping treatment. Compared with normal scalp, lesional scalp had higher clonality and more expanded CD8+ clones, particularly in alopecia totalis/universalis, a pattern that suggests antigenic drive. Shared TCR sequences between patients were less evident than in mice, which may be partly attributable to HLA diversity in the patient population. Unlike mouse skin, where gammadelta T cells dominate, normal human skin contains resident alphabeta T cells that get sequenced too, which complicates analysis of the scalp TCR repertoire. The treated cohort was small, with a single nonresponder, so links between baseline CD8+ expansion and response need larger studies.

The V and J segments used are TRBV6-1 and TRBJ1-4, with 7 junctional bases fitting TRBD1. This sequence originates from a human donor with alopecia areata. Sample: CD4+ T cells sorted from blood, taken at approximately week 60, from a patient treated with tofacitinib. The CDR3 is CASSEGQGVRNEKLFF. The DNA is TGTGCCAGCAGTGAAGGTCAGGGGGTCAGGAATGAAAAACTGTTTTTT.